The sequence of this T cell receptor (beta chain) was determined in a study of T cell changes during pregnancy in multiple sclerosis. TCRdb keeps only in-frame clones here, not all; method: immunoSEQ multiplex PCR. The table includes tens of thousands of clones, roughly 94% detected once. The sample in question was CD8+ T cells from peripheral blood mononuclear cells, obtained after pregnancy. The source is a female donor with multiple sclerosis, enrolled in a pregnancy study.

The CDR3 sequence: CASSVGDGLAAAYEQYF. The CDR3 DNA reads as TGTGCCAGCAGCGTAGGGGATGGGCTAGCGGCCGCCTACGAGCAGTACTTC. This chain uses TRBV9 with TRBJ2-7; TRBD2 agrees at 7 bases. With V trimmed by 0 bases and J by 2 bases, 11 bases remained unmatched. This CDR3 contains 17 residues. CDR1 and CDR2 (germline): SGDLS, YYNGEE.